This T cell receptor (beta chain) was documented in a study of blood T cells in healthy people across ages. Combining a sample-barcoded 5' primer with a J-beta primer mix, a second PCR ran for roughly 7 to 12 cycles. Each TCR beta cDNA got a 12-nucleotide random molecular identifier. TCRdb passed the 5' RACE reads through MiXCR, listing each CDR3 protein once. This repertoire shows about 1.4 million distinct CDR3 sequences, almost 60% found once; its top ten account for under 8.5%. The authors extracted at least 5 micrograms of total RNA per sample. CDR3 size: 14 residues. Trimming at V came to 5 bases and at J to 1 base, leaving 3 bases not matched to a gene. Germline assignment: CDR1 DFQATT and CDR2 SNEGSKA (reference sequence). Findings and caveats of the study: Unsorted PBMCs prevented conclusive naive versus antigen-experienced comparison.

On this clonotype: Its specificity is unknown.

The source of this sequence is a man between 18 and 35 years old in good health. The rearrangement uses TRBV20-1 and TRBJ2-3, with 10 bases identical to TRBD1. The sample was blood. CDR3 bases: TGCAGTGCTCCCGACAGGGGGCGCACAGATACGCAGTATTTT. Its protein is CSAPDRGRTDTQYF.